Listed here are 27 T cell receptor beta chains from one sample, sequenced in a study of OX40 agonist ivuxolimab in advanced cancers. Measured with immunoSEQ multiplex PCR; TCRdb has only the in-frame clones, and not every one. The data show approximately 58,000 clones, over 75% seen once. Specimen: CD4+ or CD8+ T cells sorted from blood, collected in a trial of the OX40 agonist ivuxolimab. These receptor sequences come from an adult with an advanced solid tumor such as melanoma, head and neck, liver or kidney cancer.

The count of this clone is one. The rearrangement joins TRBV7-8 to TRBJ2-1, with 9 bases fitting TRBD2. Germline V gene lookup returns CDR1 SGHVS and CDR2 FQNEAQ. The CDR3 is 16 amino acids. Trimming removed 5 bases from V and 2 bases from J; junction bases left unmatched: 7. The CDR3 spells CASSPRGGGAYNEQFF. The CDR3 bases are TGTGCCAGCAGCCCGAGAGGCGGGGGGGCCTACAATGAGCAGTTCTTC.

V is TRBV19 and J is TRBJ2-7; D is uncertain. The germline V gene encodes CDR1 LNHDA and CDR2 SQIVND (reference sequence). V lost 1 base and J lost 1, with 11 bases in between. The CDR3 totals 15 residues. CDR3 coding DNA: TGTGCCAGTAGTATAGCTGGCAGGATGTCCTACGAGCAGTACTTC. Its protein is CASSIAGRMSYEQYF.

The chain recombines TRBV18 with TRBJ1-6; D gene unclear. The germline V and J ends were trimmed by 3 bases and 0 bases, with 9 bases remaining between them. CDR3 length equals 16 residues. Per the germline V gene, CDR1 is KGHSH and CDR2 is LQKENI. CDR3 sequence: CASSPAGSSYNSPLHF. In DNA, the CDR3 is TGTGCCAGCTCACCGGCCGGAAGCTCCTATAATTCACCCCTCCACTTT.

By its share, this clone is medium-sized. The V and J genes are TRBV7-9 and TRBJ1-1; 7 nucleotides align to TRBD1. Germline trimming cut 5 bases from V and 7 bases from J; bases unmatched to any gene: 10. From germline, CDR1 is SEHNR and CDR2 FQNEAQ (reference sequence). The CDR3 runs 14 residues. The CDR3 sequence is CASSLGQAQGEAFF. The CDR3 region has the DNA TGTGCCAGCAGCCTTGGACAGGCGCAGGGTGAAGCTTTCTTT.

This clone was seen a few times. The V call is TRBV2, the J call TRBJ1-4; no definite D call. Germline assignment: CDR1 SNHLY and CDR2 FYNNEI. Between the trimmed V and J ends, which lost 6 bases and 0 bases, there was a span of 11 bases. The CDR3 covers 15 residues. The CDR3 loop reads CASRRASATNEKLFF. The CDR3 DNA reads TGTGCCAGCAGGCGAGCTTCGGCAACTAATGAAAAACTGTTTTTT.

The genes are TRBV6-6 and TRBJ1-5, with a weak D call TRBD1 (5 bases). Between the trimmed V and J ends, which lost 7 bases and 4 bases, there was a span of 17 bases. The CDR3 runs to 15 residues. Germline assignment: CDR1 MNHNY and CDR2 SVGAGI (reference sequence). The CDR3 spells CASTRFRDGNQPQHF. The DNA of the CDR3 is TGTGCCAGCACCCGGTTCCGGGACGGTAATCAGCCCCAGCATTTT.

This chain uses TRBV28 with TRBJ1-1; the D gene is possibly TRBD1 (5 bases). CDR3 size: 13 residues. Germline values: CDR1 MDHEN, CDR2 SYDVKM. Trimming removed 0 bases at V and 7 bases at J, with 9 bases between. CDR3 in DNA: TGTGCCAGCAGTTTATGGGGGACGGGTGAAGCTTTCTTT. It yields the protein CASSLWGTGEAFF. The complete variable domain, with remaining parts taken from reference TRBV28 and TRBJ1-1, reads DVKVTQSSRYLVKRTGEKVFLECVQDMDHENMFWYRQDPGLGLRLIYFSYDVKMKEKGDIPEGYSVSREKKERFSLILESASTNQTSMYLCASSLWGTGEAFFGQGTRLTVV.

Written as DNA, the CDR3 is TGTGCCAGCAGTGAATTCCCCGACGACACCGGGGAGCTGTTTTTT. Translating gives CASSEFPDDTGELFF. The chain uses TRBV25-1 and TRBJ2-2; no clear D. Trimming shortened V by 1 base and J by 3 bases, and 9 bases separated the two germline ends. The CDR3 spans 15 residues. The germline CDR1 and CDR2 sequences are MGHDK and SYGVNS. Drawing the rest from reference TRBV25-1 and TRBJ2-2, the complete variable domain is EADIYQTPRYLVIGTGKKITLECSQTMGHDKMYWYQQDPGMELHLIHYSYGVNSTEKGDLSSESTVSRIRTEHFPLTLESARPSHTSQYLCASSEFPDDTGELFFGEGSRLTVL.

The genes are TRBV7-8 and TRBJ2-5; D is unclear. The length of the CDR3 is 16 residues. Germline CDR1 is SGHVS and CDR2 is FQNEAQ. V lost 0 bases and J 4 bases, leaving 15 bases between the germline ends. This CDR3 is CASSLARPSWSETQYF. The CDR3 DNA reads TGTGCCAGCAGCTTAGCGCGGCCCAGTTGGTCAGAGACCCAGTACTTC.

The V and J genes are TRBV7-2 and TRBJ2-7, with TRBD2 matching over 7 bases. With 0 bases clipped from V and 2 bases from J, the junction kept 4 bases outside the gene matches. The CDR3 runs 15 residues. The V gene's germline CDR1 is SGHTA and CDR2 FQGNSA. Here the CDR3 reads CASSLARGGTYEQYF. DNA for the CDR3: TGTGCCAGCAGCTTAGCGCGCGGGGGAACCTACGAGCAGTACTTC.

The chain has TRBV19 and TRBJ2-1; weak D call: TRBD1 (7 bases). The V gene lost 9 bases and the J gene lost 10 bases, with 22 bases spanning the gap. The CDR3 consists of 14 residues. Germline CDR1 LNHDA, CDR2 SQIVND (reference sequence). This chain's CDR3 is CASRQGGWAQEQFF. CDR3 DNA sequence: TGTGCCAGCCGGCAGGGGGGTTGGGCCCAAGAGCAGTTCTTC.

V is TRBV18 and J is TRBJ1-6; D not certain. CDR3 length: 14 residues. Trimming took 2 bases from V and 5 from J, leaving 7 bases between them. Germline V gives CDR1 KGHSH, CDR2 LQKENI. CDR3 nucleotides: TGTGCCAGCTCACCAGAGAGGGATAATTCACCCCTCCACTTT. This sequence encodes CASSPERDNSPLHF.

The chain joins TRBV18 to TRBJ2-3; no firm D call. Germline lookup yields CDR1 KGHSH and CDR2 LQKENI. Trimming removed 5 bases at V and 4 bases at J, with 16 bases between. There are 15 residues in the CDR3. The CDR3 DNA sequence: TGTGCCAGCTCAACCCCGCTTAGTAGGTCAGATACGCAGTATTTT. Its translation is CASSTPLSRSDTQYF.

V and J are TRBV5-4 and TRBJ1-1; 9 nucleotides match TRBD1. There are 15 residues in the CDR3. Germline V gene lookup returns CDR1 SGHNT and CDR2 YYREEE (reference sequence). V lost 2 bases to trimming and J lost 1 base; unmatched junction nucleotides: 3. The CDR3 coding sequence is TGTGCCAGCAGCTTCCGGACAGGGGAGAACACTGAAGCTTTCTTT. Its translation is CASSFRTGENTEAFF.

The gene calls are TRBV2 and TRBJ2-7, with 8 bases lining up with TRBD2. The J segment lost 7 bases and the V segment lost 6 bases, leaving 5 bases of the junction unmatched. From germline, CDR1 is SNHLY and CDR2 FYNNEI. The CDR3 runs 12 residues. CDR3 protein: CASRGGGLEQYF. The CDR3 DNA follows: TGTGCCAGCAGGGGCGGGGGGTTGGAGCAGTACTTC.

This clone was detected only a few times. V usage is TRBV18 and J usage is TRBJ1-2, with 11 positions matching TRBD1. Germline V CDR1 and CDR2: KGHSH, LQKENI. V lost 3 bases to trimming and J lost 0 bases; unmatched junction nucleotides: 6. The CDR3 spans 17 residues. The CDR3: CASSPGQGVGANYGYTF. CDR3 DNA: TGTGCCAGCTCACCGGGACAGGGGGTTGGTGCTAACTATGGCTACACCTTC.

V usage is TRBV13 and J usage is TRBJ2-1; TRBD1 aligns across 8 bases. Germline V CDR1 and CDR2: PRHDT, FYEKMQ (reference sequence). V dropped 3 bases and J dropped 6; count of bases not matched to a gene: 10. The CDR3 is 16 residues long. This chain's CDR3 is CASSLFADRGTNEQFF. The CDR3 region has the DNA TGTGCCAGCAGCTTGTTTGCCGACAGGGGAACCAATGAGCAGTTCTTC. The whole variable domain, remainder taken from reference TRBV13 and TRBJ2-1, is AAGVIQSPRHLIKEKRETATLKCYPIPRHDTVYWYQQGPGQDPQFLISFYEKMQSDKGSIPDRFSAQQFSDYHSELNMSSLELGDSALYFCASSLFADRGTNEQFFGPGTRLTVL.

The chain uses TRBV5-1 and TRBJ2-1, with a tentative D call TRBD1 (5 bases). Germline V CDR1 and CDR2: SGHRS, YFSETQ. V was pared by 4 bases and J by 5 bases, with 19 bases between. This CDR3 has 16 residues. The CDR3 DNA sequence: TGCGCCAGCAGCGCGAAACAGGAGTCGGGCGACAATGAGCAGTTCTTC. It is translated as CASSAKQESGDNEQFF.

CDR3 in amino acids: CASTQPTGGYNEQFF. Here the CDR3 DNA reads TGTGCCAGTACCCAGCCTACGGGGGGCTACAATGAGCAGTTCTTC. The chain links TRBV19 to TRBJ2-1; 7 bases match TRBD2. Germline CDR1 is LNHDA and CDR2 is SQIVND (reference sequence). V gave up 7 bases and J gave up 3 bases; unmatched junction bases: 9. There are 15 residues in the CDR3.

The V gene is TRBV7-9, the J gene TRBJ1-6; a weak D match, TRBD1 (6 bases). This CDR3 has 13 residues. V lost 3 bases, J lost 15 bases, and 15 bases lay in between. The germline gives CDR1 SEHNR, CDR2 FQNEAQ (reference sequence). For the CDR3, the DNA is TGTGCCAGCAGCTTTGGACAGATTGGAGTCCTCCACTTT. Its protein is CASSFGQIGVLHF. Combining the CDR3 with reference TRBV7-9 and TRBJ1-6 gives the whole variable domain DTGVSQNPRHKITKRGQNVTFRCDPISEHNRLYWYRQTLGQGPEFLTYFQNEAQLEKSRLLSDRFSAERPKGSFSTLEIQRTEQGDSAMYLCASSFGQIGVLHFGNGTRLTVT.

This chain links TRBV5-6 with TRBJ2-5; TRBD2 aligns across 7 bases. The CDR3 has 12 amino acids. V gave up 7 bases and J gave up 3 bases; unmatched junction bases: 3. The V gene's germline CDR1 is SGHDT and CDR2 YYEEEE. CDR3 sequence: CASQGREETQYF. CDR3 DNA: TGTGCCAGCCAAGGGAGGGAAGAGACCCAGTACTTC.

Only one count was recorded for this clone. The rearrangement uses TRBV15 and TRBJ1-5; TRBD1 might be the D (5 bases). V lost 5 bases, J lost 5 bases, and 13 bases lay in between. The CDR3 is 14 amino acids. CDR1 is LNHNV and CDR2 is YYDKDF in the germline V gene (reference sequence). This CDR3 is CATSLERGDQPQHF. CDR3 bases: TGTGCCACCAGCTTAGAAAGGGGTGATCAGCCCCAGCATTTT.

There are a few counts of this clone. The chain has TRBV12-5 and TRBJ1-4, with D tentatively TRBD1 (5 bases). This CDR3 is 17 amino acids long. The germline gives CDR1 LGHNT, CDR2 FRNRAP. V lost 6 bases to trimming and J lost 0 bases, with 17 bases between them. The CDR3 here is CASGPGAGAATNEKLFF. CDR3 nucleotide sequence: TGTGCTAGTGGACCCGGCGCCGGGGCAGCAACTAATGAAAAACTGTTTTTT.

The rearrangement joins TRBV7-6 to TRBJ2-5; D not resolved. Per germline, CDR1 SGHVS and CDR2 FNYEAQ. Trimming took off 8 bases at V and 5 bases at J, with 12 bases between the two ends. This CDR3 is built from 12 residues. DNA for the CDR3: TGTGCCAGCGCCGGATATGGTGAGACCCAGTACTTC. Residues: CASAGYGETQYF.

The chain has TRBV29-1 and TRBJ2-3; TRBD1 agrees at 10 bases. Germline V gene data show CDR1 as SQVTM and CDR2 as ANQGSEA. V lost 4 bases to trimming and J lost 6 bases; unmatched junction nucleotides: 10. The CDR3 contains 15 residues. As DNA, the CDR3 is TGCAGCGTTGGTTTATCGACAGGGGGCGCGGATACGCAGTATTTT. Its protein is CSVGLSTGGADTQYF.

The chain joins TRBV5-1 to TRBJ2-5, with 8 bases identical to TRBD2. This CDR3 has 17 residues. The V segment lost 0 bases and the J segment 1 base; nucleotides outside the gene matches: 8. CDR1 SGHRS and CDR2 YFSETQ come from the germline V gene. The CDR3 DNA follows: TGCGCCAGCAGCTTGGTTGGTCGGGGGGGACTCCAAGAGACCCAGTACTTC. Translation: CASSLVGRGGLQETQYF.

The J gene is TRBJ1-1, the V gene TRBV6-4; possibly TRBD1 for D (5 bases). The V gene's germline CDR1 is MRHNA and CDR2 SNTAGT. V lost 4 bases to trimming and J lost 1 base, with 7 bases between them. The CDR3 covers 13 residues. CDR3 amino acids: CASSVTENTEAFF. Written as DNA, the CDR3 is TGTGCCAGCAGTGTGACAGAGAACACTGAAGCTTTCTTT.